This TCR beta chain was profiled in a study of T-cell reconstitution after alpha-beta-depleted transplantation in children. This CDR3 region has 15 residues. The V end was cut by 3 bases, the J end by 0 bases, with 12 bases between. This clonotype was detected only a few times. Preparation of the TCRbeta library involved a method that used unique molecular identifiers. TCRdb fed the PCR reads into MiXCR, producing one record per CDR3 protein. The sample gives some 500,000 distinct CDR3 sequences, about 33% of which show up once; 2% to 3% is in the top ten. This sequence was found in a human donor who donated a stem cell graft to a child with aplastic anemia. Sequencing was performed on PBMCs from the stem cell graft donor, taken from the stem cell graft. V gene TRBV12-3 or TRBV12-4 combines with J gene TRBJ2-7; the D is unclear. The CDR3 sequence is CASSLIQQSSYEQYF. In DNA form, the CDR3 reads TGTGCCAGCAGTTTGATCCAGCAGAGCTCCTACGAGCAGTACTTC.